This TCR beta chain was documented in a study of blood T cell repertoires in COVID-19. Original methodology: Reference gene primer amplification gave nucleated cell count estimates. TCRdb's copy holds only in-frame clones and misses some; the assay was immunoSEQ multiplex PCR. Clonal size and the V and J genes are those of that table, whereas D and trimming came from the DNA. Among fewer than 300,000 clones, over 65% were seen once, and the ten largest hold 2.5% to 4%. V shed 3 bases and J shed 7 bases, with 6 bases lying between them. This CDR3 is 11 amino acids long. The sequence was obtained from a woman of 80 years or more with acute or convalescent COVID-19. Sequencing was carried out using peripheral blood. This chain connects TRBV12-3 or TRBV12-4 to TRBJ1-2; D ambiguous. CDR3 amino acids: CASSFGSGYTF. CDR3 DNA: TGTGCCAGCAGTTTCGGTTCTGGCTACACCTTC.